The next 6 T cell receptor beta chains were all read from a single sample in a study of graft-versus-host responses after intestinal transplantation. Measured with immunoSEQ multiplex PCR; TCRdb has only the in-frame clones, and not every one. Of around 37,000 clones detected, around four fifths appear once; the ten largest clones hold roughly 3.4%. This sample comprised PBMCs, obtained 1070 days after transplant. These receptors were collected from a human patient who received an intestinal transplant, so some T cells may come from the graft donor.

The chain is built from TRBV28 and TRBJ2-7, with D perhaps assigned TRBD1 or TRBD2 (7 bases each). CDR1 is MDHEN, CDR2 SYDVKM, per germline. Trimming removed 7 bases at V and 2 bases at J, with 18 bases between. CDR3 length equals 15 residues. CDR3 coding DNA: TGTGCCAGCAATTCCGGGGGGACAGCCCCCTACGAGCAGTACTTC. Amino acids: CASNSGGTAPYEQYF.

The chain employs TRBV15 and TRBJ2-1, with D tentatively TRBD2 (5 bases). Trimming removed 2 bases at V and 14 bases at J, with 16 bases between. Germline lookup yields CDR1 LNHNV and CDR2 YYDKDF (reference sequence). The CDR3 length is 13 residues. The CDR3 nucleotides are TGTGCCACCAGCAGACCCGGAGGTCCCTTAAAGTTCTTC. Translating gives CATSRPGGPLKFF.

The genes are TRBV7-2 and TRBJ2-3, with 11 bases that match TRBD1. The CDR3 covers 16 residues. Germline V lookup: CDR1 SGHTA, CDR2 FQGNSA. V lost 1 base, J lost 6 bases, and 6 bases stayed unmatched. For the CDR3, the DNA is TGTGCCAGCAGCTTAGTGGGGGGACAGGGGGTGGATACGCAGTATTTT. Protein sequence: CASSLVGGQGVDTQYF. The whole variable domain, remainder taken from reference TRBV7-2 and TRBJ2-3, is GAGVSQSPSNKVTEKGKDVELRCDPISGHTALYWYRQSLGQGLEFLIYFQGNSAPDKSGLPSDRFSAERTGGSVSTLTIQRTQQEDSAVYLCASSLVGGQGVDTQYFGPGTRLTVL.

The DNA for the CDR3 is TGCAGCGTTGCCCGGGGGAGCACAGATACGCAGTATTTT. It is translated as CSVARGSTDTQYF. The chain employs TRBV29-1 and TRBJ2-3, with D possibly matching TRBD2 (6 bases). There are 13 residues in the CDR3. Trimming cost V 4 bases and J 0 bases, with 8 bases left between them. Looked up from germline, CDR1 is SQVTM and CDR2 is ANQGSEA.

CDR3 sequence reads: CASSPQGYEQYF. For the CDR3, the DNA is TGTGCCAGCAGCCCACAGGGGTACGAGCAGTACTTC. The rearrangement uses TRBV28 and TRBJ2-7, with 7 bases that match TRBD1. Losses at the gene ends were 6 bases for V and 4 bases for J; bases not matched to a gene: 3. Looked up from germline, CDR1 is MDHEN and CDR2 is SYDVKM. The length of the CDR3 is 12 residues.

V gene TRBV7-8 combines with J gene TRBJ2-2; unclear D gene. The V gene's germline CDR1 is SGHVS and CDR2 FQNEAQ. CDR3 length: 17 residues. V was trimmed by 5 bases and J by 5 bases, leaving 21 bases between them. The CDR3 spells CASSPSRWVTRTGELFF. For the CDR3, the DNA is TGTGCCAGCAGCCCCTCCCGATGGGTGACGCGGACCGGGGAGCTGTTTTTT. Variable domain in full (rest from reference TRBV7-8 and TRBJ2-2): GAGVSQSPRYKVAKRGQDVALRCDPISGHVSLFWYQQALGQGPEFLTYFQNEAQLDKSGLPSDRFFAERPEGSVSTLKIQRTQQEDSAVYLCASSPSRWVTRTGELFFGEGSRLTVL.